This T cell receptor beta chain was recovered during a study of blood T cell repertoires in COVID-19. In the original processing: Cell counts per sample came from amplifying reference gene primers. Clones were read by immunoSEQ multiplex PCR, and TCRdb kept only the in-frame ones, dropping some. That table is the source of V, J and clone size, and D and trimming were worked out from the DNA. Of fewer than 200,000 clones in the sample, more than 75% were seen once. The CDR3 runs 13 residues. After removal of 11 bases from V and 7 bases from J, the junction contained 8 bases not matched to a gene. Per the germline V gene, CDR1 is SNHLY and CDR2 is FYNNEI.

The sequenced material came from peripheral blood. This rearrangement joins TRBV2 to TRBJ2-1; 10 bases map to TRBD2. This TCR was sampled from a woman between 65 and 79 years old with acute or convalescent COVID-19. The CDR3 loop is CAPGGSGRNEQFF. The CDR3 DNA follows: TGTGCCCCGGGGGGTAGCGGGAGGAATGAGCAGTTCTTC.